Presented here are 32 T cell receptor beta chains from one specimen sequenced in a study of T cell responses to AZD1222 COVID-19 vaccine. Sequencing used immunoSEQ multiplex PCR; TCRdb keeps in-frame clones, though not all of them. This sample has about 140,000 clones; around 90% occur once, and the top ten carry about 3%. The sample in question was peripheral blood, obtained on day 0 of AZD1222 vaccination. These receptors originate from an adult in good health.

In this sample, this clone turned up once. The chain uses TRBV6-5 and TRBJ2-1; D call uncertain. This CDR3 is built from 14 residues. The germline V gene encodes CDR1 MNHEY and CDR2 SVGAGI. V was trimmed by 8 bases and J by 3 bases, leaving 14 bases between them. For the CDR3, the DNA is TGTGCCAGCGACCTGGGTCTAAACTACAATGAGCAGTTCTTC. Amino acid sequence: CASDLGLNYNEQFF.

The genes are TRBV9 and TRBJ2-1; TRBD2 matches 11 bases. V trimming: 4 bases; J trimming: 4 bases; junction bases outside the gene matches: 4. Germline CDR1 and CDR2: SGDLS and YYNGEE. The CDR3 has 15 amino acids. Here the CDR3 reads CASSSRTSGYNEQFF. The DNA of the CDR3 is TGTGCCAGCAGCAGCCGGACTAGCGGGTACAATGAGCAGTTCTTC. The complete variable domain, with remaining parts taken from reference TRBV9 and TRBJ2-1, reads DSGVTQTPKHLITATGQRVTLRCSPRSGDLSVYWYQQSLDQGLQFLIQYYNGEERAKGNILERFSAQQFPDLHSELNLSSLELGDSALYFCASSSRTSGYNEQFFGPGTRLTVL.

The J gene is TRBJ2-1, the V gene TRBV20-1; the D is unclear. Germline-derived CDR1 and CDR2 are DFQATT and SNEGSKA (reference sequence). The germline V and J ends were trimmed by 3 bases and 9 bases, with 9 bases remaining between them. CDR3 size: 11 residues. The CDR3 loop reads CSARQSVEQFF. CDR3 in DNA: TGCAGTGCTAGGCAAAGCGTTGAGCAGTTCTTC.

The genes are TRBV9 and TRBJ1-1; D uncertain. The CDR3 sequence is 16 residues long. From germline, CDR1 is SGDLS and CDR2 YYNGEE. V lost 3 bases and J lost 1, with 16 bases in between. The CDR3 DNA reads TGTGCCAGCAGCGCGAGCCCCCCGTGGGGGAACACTGAAGCTTTCTTT. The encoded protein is CASSASPPWGNTEAFF.

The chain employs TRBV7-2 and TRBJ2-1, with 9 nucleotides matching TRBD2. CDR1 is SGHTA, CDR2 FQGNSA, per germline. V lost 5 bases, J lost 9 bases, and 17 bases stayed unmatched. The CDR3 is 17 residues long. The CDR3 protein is CASSPRGVAGVGREQFF. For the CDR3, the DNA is TGTGCCAGCAGCCCGCGAGGGGTAGCGGGAGTCGGACGTGAGCAGTTCTTC.

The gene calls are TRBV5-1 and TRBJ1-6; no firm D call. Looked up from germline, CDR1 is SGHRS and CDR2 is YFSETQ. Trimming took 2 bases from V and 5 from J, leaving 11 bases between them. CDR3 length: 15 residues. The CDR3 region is CASSFEGPNNSPLHF. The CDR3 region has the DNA TGCGCCAGCAGCTTTGAAGGGCCGAATAATTCACCCCTCCACTTT.

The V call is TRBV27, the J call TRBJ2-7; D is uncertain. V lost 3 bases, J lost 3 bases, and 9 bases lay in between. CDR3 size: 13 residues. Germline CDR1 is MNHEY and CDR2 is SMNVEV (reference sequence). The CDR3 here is CASSFDSHYEQYF. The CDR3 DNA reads TGTGCCAGCAGTTTCGATTCCCACTACGAGCAGTACTTC.

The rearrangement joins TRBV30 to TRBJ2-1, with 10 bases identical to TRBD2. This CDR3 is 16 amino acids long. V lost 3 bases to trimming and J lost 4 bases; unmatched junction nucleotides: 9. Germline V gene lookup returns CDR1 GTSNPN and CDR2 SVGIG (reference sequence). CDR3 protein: CAWRVAGGSPYNEQFF. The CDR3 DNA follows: TGTGCCTGGAGGGTAGCGGGGGGTTCCCCATACAATGAGCAGTTCTTC.

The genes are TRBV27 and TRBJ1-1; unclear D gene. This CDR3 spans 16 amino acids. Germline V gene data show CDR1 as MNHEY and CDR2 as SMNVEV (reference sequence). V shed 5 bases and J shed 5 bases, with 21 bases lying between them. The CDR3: CASSPSLAVGETEAFF. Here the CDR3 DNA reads TGTGCCAGCAGTCCTTCCTTGGCAGTGGGAGAGACTGAAGCTTTCTTT.

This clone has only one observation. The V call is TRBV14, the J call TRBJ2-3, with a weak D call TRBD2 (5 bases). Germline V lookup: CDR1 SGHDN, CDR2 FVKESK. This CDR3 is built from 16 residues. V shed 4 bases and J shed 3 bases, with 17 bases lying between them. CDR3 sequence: CASSLPAAERTDTQYF. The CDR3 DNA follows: TGTGCCAGCAGCCTCCCGGCAGCGGAGCGGACAGATACGCAGTATTTT.

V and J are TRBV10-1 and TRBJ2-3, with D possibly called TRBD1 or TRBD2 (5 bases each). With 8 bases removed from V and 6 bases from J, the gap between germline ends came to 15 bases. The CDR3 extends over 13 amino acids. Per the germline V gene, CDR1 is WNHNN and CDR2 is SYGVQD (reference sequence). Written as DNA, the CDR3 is TGCGCCAGCGGGACGGGACCTCGGGATACGCAGTATTTT. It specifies CASGTGPRDTQYF.

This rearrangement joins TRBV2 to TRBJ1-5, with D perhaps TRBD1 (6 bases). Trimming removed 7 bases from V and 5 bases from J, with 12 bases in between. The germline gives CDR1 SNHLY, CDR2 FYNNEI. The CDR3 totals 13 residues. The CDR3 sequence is CASKGVGDQPQHF. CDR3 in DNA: TGTGCCAGCAAGGGGGTGGGGGATCAGCCCCAGCATTTT.

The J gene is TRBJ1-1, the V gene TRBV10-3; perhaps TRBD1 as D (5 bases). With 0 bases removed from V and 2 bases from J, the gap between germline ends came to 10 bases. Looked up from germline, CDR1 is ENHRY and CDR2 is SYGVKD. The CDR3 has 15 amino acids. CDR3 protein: CAISESGLYNTEAFF. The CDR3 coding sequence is TGTGCCATCAGTGAGTCGGGACTTTATAACACTGAAGCTTTCTTT.

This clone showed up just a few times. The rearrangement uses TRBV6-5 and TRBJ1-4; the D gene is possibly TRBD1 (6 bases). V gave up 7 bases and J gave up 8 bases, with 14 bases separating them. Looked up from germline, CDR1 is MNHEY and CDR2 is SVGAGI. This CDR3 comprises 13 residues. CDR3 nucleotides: TGTGCCAGCATGGGGGCTGGGCAGGAAAAACTGTTTTTT. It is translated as CASMGAGQEKLFF.

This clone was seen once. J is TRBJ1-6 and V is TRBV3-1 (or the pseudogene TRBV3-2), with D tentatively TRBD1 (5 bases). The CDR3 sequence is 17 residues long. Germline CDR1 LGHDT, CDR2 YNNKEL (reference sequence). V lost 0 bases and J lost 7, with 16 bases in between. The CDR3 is CASSQDTRQGRNSPLHF. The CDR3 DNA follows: TGTGCCAGCAGCCAAGATACAAGGCAGGGCCGAAATTCACCCCTCCACTTT.

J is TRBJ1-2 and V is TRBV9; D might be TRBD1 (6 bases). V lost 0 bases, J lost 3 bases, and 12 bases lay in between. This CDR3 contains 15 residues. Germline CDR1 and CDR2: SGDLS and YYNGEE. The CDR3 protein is CASSVDGRGDYGYTF. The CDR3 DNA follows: TGTGCCAGCAGCGTAGATGGCAGGGGCGACTATGGCTACACCTTC.

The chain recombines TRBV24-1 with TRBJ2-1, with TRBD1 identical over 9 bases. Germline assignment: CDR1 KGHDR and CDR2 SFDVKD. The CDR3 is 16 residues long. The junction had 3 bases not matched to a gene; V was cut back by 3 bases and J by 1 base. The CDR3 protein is CATSDTTGGSYNEQFF. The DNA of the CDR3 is TGTGCCACCAGTGATACGACAGGGGGGTCCTACAATGAGCAGTTCTTC.

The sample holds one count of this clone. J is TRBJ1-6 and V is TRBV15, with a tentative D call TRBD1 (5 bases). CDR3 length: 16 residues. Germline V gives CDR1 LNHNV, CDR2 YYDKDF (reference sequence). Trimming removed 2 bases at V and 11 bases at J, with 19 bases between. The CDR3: CATSRTLTVTSAPLHF. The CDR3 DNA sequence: TGTGCCACCAGCAGAACGTTGACAGTCACTTCGGCACCCCTCCACTTT. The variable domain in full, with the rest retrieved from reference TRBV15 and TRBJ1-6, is DAMVIQNPRYQVTQFGKPVTLSCSQTLNHNVMYWYQQKSSQAPKLLFHYYDKDFNNEADTPDNFQSRRPNTSFCFLDIRSPGLGDTAMYLCATSRTLTVTSAPLHFGNGTRLTVT.

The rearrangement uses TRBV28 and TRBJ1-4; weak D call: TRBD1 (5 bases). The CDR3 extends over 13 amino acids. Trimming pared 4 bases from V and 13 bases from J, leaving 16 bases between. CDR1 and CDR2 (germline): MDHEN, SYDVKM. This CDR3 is CASSSHPGRGLFF. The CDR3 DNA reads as TGTGCCAGCAGTTCCCATCCAGGGAGGGGACTGTTTTTT.

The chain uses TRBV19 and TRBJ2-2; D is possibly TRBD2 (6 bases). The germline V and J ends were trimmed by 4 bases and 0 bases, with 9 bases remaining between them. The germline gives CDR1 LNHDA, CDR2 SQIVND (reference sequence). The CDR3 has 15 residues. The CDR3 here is CASSTGLPNTGELFF. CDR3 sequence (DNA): TGTGCCAGTAGTACGGGACTTCCGAACACCGGGGAGCTGTTTTTT.

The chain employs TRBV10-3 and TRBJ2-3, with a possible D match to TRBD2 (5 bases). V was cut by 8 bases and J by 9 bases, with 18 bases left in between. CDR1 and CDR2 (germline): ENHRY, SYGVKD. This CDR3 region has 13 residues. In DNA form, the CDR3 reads TGTGCCATCTCCGGGAACCCAGCCGAGACGCAGTATTTT. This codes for CAISGNPAETQYF.

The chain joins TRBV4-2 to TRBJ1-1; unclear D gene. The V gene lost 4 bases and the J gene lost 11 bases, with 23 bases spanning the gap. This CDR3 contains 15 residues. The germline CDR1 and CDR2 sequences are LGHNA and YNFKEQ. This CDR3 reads CASSRGGLRTEEAFF. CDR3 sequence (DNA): TGTGCCAGCAGCCGCGGCGGGCTACGGACGGAGGAGGCTTTCTTT.

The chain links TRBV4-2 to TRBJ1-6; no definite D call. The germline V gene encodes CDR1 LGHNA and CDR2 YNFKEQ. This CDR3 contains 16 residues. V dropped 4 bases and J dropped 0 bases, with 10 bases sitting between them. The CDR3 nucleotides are TGTGCCAGCAGCCCATACCCTAACTCCTATAATTCACCCCTCCACTTT. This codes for CASSPYPNSYNSPLHF.

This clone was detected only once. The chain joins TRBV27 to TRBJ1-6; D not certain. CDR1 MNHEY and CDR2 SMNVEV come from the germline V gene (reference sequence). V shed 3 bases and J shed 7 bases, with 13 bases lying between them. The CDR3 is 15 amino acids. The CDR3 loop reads CASSLPDMINSPLHF. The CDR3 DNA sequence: TGTGCCAGCAGTTTGCCAGACATGATAAATTCACCCCTCCACTTT.

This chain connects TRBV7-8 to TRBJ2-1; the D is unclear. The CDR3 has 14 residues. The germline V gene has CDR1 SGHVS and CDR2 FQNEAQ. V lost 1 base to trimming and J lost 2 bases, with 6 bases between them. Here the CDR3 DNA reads TGTGCCAGCAGCTTAGTCACGACCTACAATGAGCAGTTCTTC. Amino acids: CASSLVTTYNEQFF.

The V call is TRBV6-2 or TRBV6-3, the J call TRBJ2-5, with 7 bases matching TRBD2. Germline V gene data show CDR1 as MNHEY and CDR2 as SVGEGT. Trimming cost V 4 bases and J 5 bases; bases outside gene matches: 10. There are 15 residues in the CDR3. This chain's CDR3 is CASSLGVEGGETQYF. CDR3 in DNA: TGTGCCAGCAGTTTGGGCGTAGAGGGAGGGGAGACCCAGTACTTC.

CDR3 sequence: CASSFDRETQYF. The DNA for the CDR3 is TGCGCCAGCAGCTTCGACAGGGAGACCCAGTACTTC. This chain links TRBV5-1 with TRBJ2-5, with a possible D match to TRBD1 (6 bases). The germline V and J ends were trimmed by 2 bases and 5 bases, with 7 bases remaining between them. Germline CDR1 reads SGHRS; CDR2 reads YFSETQ. The CDR3 spans 12 residues.

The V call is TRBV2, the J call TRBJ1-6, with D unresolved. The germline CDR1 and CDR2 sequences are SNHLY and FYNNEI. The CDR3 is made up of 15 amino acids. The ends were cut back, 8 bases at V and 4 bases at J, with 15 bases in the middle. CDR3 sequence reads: CASVFGVGYNSPLHF. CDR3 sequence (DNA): TGTGCCAGCGTCTTCGGGGTAGGGTATAATTCACCCCTCCACTTT.

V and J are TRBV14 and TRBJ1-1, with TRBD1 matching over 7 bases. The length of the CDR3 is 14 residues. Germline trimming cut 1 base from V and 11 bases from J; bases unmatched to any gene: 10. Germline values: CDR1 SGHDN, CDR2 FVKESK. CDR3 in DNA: TGTGCCAGCAGCCAAGCGCGACAGGGTTTGCGGGCTTTCTTT. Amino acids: CASSQARQGLRAFF.

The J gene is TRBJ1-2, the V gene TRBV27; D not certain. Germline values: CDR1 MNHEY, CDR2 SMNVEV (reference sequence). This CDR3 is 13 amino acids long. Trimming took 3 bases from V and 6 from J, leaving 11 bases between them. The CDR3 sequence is CASSFTDGNGYTF. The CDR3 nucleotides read TGTGCCAGCAGTTTTACCGACGGAAATGGCTACACCTTC.

The CDR3 loop is CASSDRDNQPQHF. The CDR3 DNA reads TGTGCCAGCAGCGACAGGGACAATCAGCCCCAGCATTTT. The gene calls are TRBV7-9 and TRBJ1-5, with 7 bases matching TRBD1. The CDR3 contains 13 residues. The V gene end was trimmed by 5 bases and the J gene end by 3 bases; junction bases not matched to a gene: 1. Germline CDR1 is SEHNR and CDR2 is FQNEAQ (reference sequence).

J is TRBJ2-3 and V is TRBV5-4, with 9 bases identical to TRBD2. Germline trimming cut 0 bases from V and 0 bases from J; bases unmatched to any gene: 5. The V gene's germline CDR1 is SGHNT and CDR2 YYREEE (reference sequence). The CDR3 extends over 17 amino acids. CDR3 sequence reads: CASSLAKGTSSTDTQYF. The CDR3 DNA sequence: TGTGCCAGCAGCTTGGCCAAGGGGACTAGCAGCACAGATACGCAGTATTTT.